This entry features one T cell receptor beta chain sequence. The sample originates from a study of blood T cell repertoires in COVID-19. Study-level information: Researchers got acute and convalescent COVID-19 samples from the United States, Italy and Spain.

TCRdb's copy holds only in-frame clones and misses some; the assay was immunoSEQ multiplex PCR. The table shows just over 250,000 clones, with around 90% occurring only once. Germline V gene data show CDR1 as ENHRY and CDR2 as SYGVKD. The CDR3 extends over 18 amino acids. Trimming removed 6 bases from V and 5 bases from J, with 29 bases in between. What was sequenced was peripheral blood. J is TRBJ2-7 and V is TRBV10-3; tentative D call: TRBD1 (6 bases). This sequence was found in a man between 60 and 75 years old who had recovered from COVID-19. The CDR3 region is CAISGLLGAGKSIHEQYF. The CDR3 nucleotides are TGTGCCATCAGCGGACTTCTGGGGGCAGGGAAGTCGATCCACGAGCAGTACTTC.